This TCR beta chain was obtained from a study of cytomegalovirus exposure and HLA in healthy donors. In its sample, this clone was seen once. PCR used 60 Vbeta primers and 13 Jbeta primers. The table came from immunoSEQ multiplex PCR; TCRdb's copy has only in-frame clones and leaves some out. The data contain about 140,000 clones, 78% of them singletons. The specimen sequenced was PBMCs. This TCR came from a female donor in good health and CMV-seronegative.

This CDR3 reads CASSQVSGSRGTQYF. CDR3 bases: TGTGCCAGCAGCCAAGTTAGCGGGAGTAGAGGGACGCAGTATTTT. The V gene is TRBV4-2, the J gene TRBJ2-3, with 9 bases identical to TRBD2. The germline V gene has CDR1 LGHNA and CDR2 YNFKEQ. Germline trimming cut 1 base from V and 9 bases from J; bases unmatched to any gene: 8. The CDR3 is made up of 15 amino acids.